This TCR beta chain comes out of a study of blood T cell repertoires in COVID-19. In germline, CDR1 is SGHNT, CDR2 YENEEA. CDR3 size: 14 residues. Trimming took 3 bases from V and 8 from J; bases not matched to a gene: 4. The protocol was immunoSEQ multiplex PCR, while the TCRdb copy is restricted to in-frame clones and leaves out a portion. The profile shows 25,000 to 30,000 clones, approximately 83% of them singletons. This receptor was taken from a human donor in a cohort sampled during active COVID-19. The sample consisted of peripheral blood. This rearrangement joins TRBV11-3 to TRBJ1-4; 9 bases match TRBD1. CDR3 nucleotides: TGTGCCAGCAGCTTCGGGACAGGGTGGGAAAAACTGTTTTTT. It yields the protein CASSFGTGWEKLFF.